At least ten counts were recorded for the clone carrying this T cell receptor beta chain. Antigen: not known. Every sample gave at least 5 micrograms of total RNA when it was extracted. The record originates from a study of blood T cells in healthy people across ages. Study as a whole: About one barcoded beta molecule per two T cells was captured by template switching.

This CDR3 is built from 14 residues. Germline V gene sequence: CDR1 DFQATT, CDR2 SNEGSKA (reference sequence). The ends lost 2 bases at V and 5 bases at J; junction bases unmatched: 7. Through a sample-barcoded 5' primer and a J-beta primer mix, a second PCR was run for about 6 to 12 cycles. TCRdb re-called the 5' RACE reads with MiXCR, one entry per CDR3 protein. The table shows a few hundred thousand distinct CDR3 sequences, with roughly a quarter occurring only once. Study findings and constraints: It was not known whether donors were CMV positive (a possible confounder of expanded clonotype changes).

Another study also made use of these data, one on T cells of mothers and their children. That work adds: In the second PCR, M1S primer introduced barcodes and 2-4 random bases.

This receptor was identified in a boy aged 2 to 10 in good health. What was sequenced was blood. The chain recombines TRBV20-1 with TRBJ2-7, with 9 bases lining up with TRBD1. CDR3 amino acids: CSARPRTGDDEQYF. CDR3 nucleotide sequence: TGCAGTGCTAGACCTAGGACAGGGGACGACGAGCAGTACTTC.